Listed here are 10 T cell receptor beta chains from one sample, sequenced in a study of blood T cell repertoires in COVID-19. Sequenced by immunoSEQ multiplex PCR; TCRdb stores in-frame clones only, minus some. In the table there are some 35,000 clones, roughly four fifths of which are singletons. The sample taken for sequencing was peripheral blood. Receptors originate from a man at least 80 years old with active or convalescent COVID-19.

This CDR3 is CASAGQGNNEQFF. The CDR3, as DNA: TGTGCCAGCGCTGGCCAGGGTAACAATGAGCAGTTCTTC. The chain has TRBV28 and TRBJ2-1; perhaps TRBD1 as D (5 bases). V lost 8 bases and J 5 bases, leaving 13 bases between the germline ends. Per the germline V gene, CDR1 is MDHEN and CDR2 is SYDVKM. The CDR3 is 13 amino acids.

The chain combines TRBV3-1 (or the pseudogene TRBV3-2) with TRBJ2-1; no clear D gene. CDR3 length: 14 amino acids. Germline CDR1 is LGHDT and CDR2 is YNNKEL (reference sequence). With 4 bases removed from V and 0 bases from J, the gap between germline ends came to 7 bases. CDR3: CASSRLVSYNEQFF. CDR3 DNA sequence: TGTGCCAGCAGCCGGCTGGTCTCCTACAATGAGCAGTTCTTC.

This clone turned up a few times. The chain carries TRBV6-1 and TRBJ1-5; D not certain. The CDR3 spans 13 residues. The V end lost 0 bases, the J end lost 5 bases, and 5 bases lay between the germline ends. Per germline, CDR1 MNHNS and CDR2 SASEGT. In nucleotides, the CDR3 is TGTGCCAGCAGTGAAGCGCGGGATCAGCCCCAGCATTTT. Translated, it gives CASSEARDQPQHF.

The rearrangement links TRBV7-6 to TRBJ1-2; 7 bases are a match to TRBD1. The length of the CDR3 is 15 residues. Germline V CDR1 and CDR2: SGHVS, FNYEAQ. The junction had 10 bases not matched to a gene; V was cut back by 5 bases and J by 4 bases. CDR3 residues: CASSPDAGTVYGYTF. The CDR3 bases are TGTGCCAGCAGCCCAGATGCCGGGACAGTCTATGGCTACACCTTC.

J is TRBJ2-2 and V is TRBV19; 8 bases agree with TRBD2. The CDR3 sequence is 12 residues long. Germline V gene data show CDR1 as LNHDA and CDR2 as SQIVND (reference sequence). With V trimmed by 6 bases and J by 8 bases, 2 bases remained unmatched. This chain's CDR3 is CASSGRGGELFF. CDR3 in DNA: TGTGCCAGTAGCGGGAGGGGTGGGGAGCTGTTTTTT.

The V and J genes are TRBV6-5 and TRBJ1-6; 7 bases are a match to TRBD1. Germline values: CDR1 MNHEY, CDR2 SVGAGI. V lost 10 bases and J lost 8; bases outside the gene matches: 11. The CDR3 totals 14 residues. CDR3 sequence (DNA): TGTGCCAACAACCCCAGGGGGTGGGATTCACCCCTCCACTTT. It codes for CANNPRGWDSPLHF.

The V call is TRBV7-9, the J call TRBJ1-6; 9 positions match TRBD1. The CDR3 contains 13 residues. Germline V gene lookup returns CDR1 SEHNR and CDR2 FQNEAQ (reference sequence). With 7 bases clipped from V and 7 bases from J, the junction kept 2 bases outside the gene matches. Here the CDR3 DNA reads TGTGCCAGCACCGGGACAGGGAATTCACCCCTCCACTTT. Translating gives CASTGTGNSPLHF.

The J gene is TRBJ1-5, the V gene TRBV21-1; the listed D gene, TRBD1, was not tested against the DNA. TRBV21-1 is a documented pseudogene. This CDR3 contains 17 residues. The DNA of the CDR3 is TGTGCCAGCAGCAAACGTGTGTCAGGGGCTAGCAATCAGCCCCAGCATTTT. Its protein product is CASSKRVSGASNQPQHF.

J is TRBJ2-3 and V is TRBV6-2 or TRBV6-3, with 9 bases lining up with TRBD2. The CDR3 spans 14 residues. Germline CDR1 MNHEY, CDR2 SVGEGT. With V trimmed by 2 bases and J by 6 bases, 3 bases remained unmatched. The DNA of the CDR3 is TGTGCCAGCAGTTACGCGGGAGGGCCGGATACGCAGTATTTT. This codes for CASSYAGGPDTQYF.

This clone has a handful of counts. The chain combines TRBV29-1 with TRBJ2-5, with D possibly being TRBD2 (6 bases). There are 13 residues in the CDR3. Germline lookup yields CDR1 SQVTM and CDR2 ANQGSEA. Trimming removed 4 bases from V and 7 bases from J, with 16 bases in between. The CDR3 here is CSVGRDSWRTQYF. Here the CDR3 DNA reads TGCAGCGTTGGACGGGACTCTTGGCGGACCCAGTACTTC.